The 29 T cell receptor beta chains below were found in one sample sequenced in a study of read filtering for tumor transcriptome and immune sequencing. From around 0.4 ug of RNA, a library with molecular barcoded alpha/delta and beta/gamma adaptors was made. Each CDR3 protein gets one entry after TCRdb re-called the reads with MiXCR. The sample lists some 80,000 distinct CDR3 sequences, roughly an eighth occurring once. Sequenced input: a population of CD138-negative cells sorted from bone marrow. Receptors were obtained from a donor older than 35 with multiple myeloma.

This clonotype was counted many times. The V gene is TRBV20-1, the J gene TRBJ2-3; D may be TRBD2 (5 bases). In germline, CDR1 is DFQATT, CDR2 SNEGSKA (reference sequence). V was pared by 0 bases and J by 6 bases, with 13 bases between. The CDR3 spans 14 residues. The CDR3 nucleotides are TGCAGTGCTAGAGAGGACGGGCGGGTGGATACGCAGTATTTT. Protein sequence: CSAREDGRVDTQYF.

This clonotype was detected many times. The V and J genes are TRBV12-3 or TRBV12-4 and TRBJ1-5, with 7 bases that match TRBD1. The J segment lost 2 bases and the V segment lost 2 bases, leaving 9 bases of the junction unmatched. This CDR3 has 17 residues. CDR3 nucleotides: TGTGCCAGCAGTTTAAACTGGGCAGGGGGAGGCAATCAGCCCCAGCATTTT. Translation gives CASSLNWAGGGNQPQHF.

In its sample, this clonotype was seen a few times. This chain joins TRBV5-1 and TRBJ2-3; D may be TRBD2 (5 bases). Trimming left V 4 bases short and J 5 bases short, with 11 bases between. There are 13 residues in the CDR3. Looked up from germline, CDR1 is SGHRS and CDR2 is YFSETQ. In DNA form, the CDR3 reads TGCGCCAGCAGCGAGAGGGTCGAAGATACGCAGTATTTT. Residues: CASSERVEDTQYF.

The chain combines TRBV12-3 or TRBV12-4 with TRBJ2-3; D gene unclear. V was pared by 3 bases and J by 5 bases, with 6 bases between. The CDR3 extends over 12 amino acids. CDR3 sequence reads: CASSFDIDTQYF. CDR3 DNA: TGTGCCAGCAGTTTTGACATAGATACGCAGTATTTT.

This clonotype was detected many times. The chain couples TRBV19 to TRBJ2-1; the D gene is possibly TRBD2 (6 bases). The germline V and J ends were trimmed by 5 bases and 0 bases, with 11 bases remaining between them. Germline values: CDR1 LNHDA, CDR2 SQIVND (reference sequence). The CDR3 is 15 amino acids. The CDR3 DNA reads TGTGCCAGTAGTGGGCGGGAAAGCTCCTACAATGAGCAGTTCTTC. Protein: CASSGRESSYNEQFF.

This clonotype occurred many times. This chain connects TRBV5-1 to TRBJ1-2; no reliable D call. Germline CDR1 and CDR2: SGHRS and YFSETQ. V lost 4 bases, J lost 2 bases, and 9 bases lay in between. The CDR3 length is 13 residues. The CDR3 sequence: CASSEVLNYGYTF. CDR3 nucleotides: TGCGCCAGCAGCGAGGTCTTAAACTATGGCTACACCTTC. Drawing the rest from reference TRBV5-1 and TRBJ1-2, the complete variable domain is KAGVTQTPRYLIKTRGQQVTLSCSPISGHRSVSWYQQTPGQGLQFLFEYFSETQRNKGNFPGRFSGRQFSNSRSEMNVSTLELGDSALYLCASSEVLNYGYTFGSGTRLTVV.

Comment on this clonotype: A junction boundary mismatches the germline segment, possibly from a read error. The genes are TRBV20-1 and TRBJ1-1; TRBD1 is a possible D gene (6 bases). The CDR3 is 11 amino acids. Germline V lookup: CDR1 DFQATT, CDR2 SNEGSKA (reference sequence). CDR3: CSARRDTGAFF. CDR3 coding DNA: TGCAGTGCCCGTAGGGACACTGGAGCTTTCTTT.

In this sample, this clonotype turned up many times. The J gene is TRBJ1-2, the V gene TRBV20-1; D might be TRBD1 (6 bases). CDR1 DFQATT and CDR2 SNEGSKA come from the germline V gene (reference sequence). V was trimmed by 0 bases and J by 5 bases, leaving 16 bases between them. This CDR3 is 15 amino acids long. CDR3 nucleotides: TGCAGTGCTAGAGACCAGACTGGACAGCCTTATGGCTACACCTTC. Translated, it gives CSARDQTGQPYGYTF.

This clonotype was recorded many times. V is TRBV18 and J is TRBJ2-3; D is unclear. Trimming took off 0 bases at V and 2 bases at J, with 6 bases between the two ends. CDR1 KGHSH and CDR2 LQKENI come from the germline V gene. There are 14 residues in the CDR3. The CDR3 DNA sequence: TGTGCCAGCTCACCACCGGTCCTCACAGATACGCAGTATTTT. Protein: CASSPPVLTDTQYF.

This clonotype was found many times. Here the CDR3 reads CSAMGENGRPDTQYF. The DNA for the CDR3 is TGCAGTGCTATGGGGGAAAACGGACGCCCAGATACGCAGTATTTT. This chain uses TRBV20-1 with TRBJ2-3, with D perhaps being TRBD1 or TRBD2 (5 bases each). V lost 4 bases to trimming and J lost 4 bases, with 18 bases between them. The CDR3 is 15 amino acids. Germline assignment: CDR1 DFQATT and CDR2 SNEGSKA (reference sequence).

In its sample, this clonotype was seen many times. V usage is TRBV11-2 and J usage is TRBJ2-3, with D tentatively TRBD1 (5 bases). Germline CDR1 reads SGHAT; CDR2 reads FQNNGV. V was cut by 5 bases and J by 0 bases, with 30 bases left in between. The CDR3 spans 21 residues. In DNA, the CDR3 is TGTGCCAGCAGCCATTACACTGCCCGTAGCCAACCAGGGTCTAGCACAGATACGCAGTATTTT. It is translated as CASSHYTARSQPGSSTDTQYF.

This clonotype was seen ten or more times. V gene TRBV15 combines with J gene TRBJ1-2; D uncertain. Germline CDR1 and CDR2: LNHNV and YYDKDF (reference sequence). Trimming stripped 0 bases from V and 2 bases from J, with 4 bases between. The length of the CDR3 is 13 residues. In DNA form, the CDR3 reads TGTGCCACCAGCAGAGATCGGAACTATGGCTACACCTTC. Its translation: CATSRDRNYGYTF.

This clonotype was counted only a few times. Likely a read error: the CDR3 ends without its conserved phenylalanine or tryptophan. This CDR3 reads CASSTRQSPSYEQYL. DNA for the CDR3: TGTGCCAGCAGCACCAGACAGTCTCCTTCCTACGAGCAGTACCTC. The rearrangement uses TRBV7-9 and TRBJ2-7; a possible D gene is TRBD1 (5 bases). The length of the CDR3 is 15 residues. The germline V and J ends were trimmed by 5 bases and 1 base, with 15 bases remaining between them. Germline CDR1 is SEHNR and CDR2 is FQNEAQ (reference sequence).

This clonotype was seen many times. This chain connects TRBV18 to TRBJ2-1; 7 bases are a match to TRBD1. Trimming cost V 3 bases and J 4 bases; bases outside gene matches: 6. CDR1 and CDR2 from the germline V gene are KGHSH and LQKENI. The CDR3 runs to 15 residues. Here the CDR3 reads CASSPLGGAYNEQFF. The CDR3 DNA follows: TGTGCCAGCTCACCGTTAGGGGGCGCGTACAATGAGCAGTTCTTC.

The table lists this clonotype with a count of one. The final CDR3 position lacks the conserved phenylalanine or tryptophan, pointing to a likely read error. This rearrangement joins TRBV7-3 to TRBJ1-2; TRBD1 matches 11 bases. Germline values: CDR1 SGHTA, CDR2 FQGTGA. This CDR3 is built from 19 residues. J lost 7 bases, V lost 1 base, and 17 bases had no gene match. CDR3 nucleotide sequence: TGTGCCAGCAGCTTAAAAGGAGGCGGTTGGACAGGGGGCGCTTTTGGCTACACCTCC. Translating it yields CASSLKGGGWTGGAFGYTS.

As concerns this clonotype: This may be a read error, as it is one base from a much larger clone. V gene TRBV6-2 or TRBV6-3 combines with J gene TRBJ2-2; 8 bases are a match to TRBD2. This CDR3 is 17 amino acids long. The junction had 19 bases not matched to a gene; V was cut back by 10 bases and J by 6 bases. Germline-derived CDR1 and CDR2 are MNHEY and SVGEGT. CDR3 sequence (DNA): TGTGCCATCATTCGGAGGCAAGCGGGAGAATCCGCCGGGGAGCTGTTTTTT. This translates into CAIIRRQAGESAGELFF.

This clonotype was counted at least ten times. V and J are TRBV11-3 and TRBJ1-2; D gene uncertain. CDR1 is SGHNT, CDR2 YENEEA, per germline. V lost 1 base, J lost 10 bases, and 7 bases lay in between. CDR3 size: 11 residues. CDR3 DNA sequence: TGTGCCAGCAGCTTAGGGGCAGCCTACACCTTC. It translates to CASSLGAAYTF. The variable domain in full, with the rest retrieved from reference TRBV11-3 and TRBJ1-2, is EAGVVQSPRYKIIEKKQPVAFWCNPISGHNTLYWYLQNLGQGPELLIRYENEEAVDDSQLPKDRFSAERLKGVDSTLKIQPAELGDSAVYLCASSLGAAYTFGSGTRLTVV.

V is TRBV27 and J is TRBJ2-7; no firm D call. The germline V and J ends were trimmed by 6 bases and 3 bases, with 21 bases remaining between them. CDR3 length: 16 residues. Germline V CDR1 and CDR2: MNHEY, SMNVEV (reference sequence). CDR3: CASSPKSGSLIYEQYF. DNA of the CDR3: TGTGCCAGCAGCCCTAAGTCCGGATCCCTTATCTACGAGCAGTACTTC.

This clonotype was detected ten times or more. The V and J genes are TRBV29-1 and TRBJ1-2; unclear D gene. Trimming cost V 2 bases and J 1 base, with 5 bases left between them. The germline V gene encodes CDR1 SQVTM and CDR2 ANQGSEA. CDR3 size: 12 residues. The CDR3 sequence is CSVENSNYGYTF. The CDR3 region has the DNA TGCAGCGTTGAAAATAGTAACTATGGCTACACCTTC.

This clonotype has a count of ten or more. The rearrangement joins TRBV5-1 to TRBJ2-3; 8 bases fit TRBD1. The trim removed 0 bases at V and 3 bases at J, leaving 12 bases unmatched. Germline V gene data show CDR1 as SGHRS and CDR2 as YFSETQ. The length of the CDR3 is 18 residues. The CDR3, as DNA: TGCGCCAGCAGCTTGGACAAACCACAGGGGGTTTGGACAGATACGCAGTATTTT. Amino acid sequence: CASSLDKPQGVWTDTQYF.

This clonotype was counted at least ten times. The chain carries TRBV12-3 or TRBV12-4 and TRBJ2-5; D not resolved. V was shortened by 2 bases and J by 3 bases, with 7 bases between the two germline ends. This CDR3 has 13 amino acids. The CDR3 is CASSLSAEETQYF. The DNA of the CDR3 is TGTGCCAGCAGTTTAAGTGCAGAAGAGACCCAGTACTTC.

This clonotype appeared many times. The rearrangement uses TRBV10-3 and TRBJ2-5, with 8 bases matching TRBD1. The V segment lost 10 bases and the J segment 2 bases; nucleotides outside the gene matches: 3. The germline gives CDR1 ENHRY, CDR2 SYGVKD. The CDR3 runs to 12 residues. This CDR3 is CATTGDQETQYF. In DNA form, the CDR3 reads TGTGCCACGACAGGGGATCAAGAGACCCAGTACTTC.

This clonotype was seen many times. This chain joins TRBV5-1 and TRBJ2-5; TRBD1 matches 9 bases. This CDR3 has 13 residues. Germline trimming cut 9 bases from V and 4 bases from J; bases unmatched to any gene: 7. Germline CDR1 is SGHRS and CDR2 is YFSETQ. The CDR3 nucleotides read TGCGCCACCAGGACAGGGGACGGAGAGACCCAGTACTTC. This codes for CATRTGDGETQYF.

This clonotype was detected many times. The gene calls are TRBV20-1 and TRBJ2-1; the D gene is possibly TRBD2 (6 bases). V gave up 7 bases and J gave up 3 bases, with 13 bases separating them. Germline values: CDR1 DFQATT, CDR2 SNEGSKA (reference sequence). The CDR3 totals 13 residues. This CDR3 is CSVRGKIYNEQFF. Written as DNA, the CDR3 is TGCAGTGTCCGGGGGAAAATCTACAATGAGCAGTTCTTC.

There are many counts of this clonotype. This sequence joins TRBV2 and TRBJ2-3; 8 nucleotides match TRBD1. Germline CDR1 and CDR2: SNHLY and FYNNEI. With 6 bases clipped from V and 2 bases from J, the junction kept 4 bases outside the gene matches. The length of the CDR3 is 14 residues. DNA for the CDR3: TGTGCCAGCAGGCAGGACAGGGACACAGATACGCAGTATTTT. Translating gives CASRQDRDTDTQYF.

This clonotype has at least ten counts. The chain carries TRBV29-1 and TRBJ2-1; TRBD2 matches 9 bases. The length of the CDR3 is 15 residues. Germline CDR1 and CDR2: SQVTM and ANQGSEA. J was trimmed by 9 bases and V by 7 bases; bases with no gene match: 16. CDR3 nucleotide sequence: TGCAGCGCCGAGGGGGCGGGAGGGGGAAGGGGTGAGCAGTTCTTC. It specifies CSAEGAGGGRGEQFF.

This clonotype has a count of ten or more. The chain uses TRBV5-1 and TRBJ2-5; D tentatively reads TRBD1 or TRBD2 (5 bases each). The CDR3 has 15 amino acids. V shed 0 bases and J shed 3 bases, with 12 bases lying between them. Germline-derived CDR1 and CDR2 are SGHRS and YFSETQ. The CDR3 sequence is CASSLAGGTEETQYF. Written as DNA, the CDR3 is TGCGCCAGCAGCTTGGCCGGTGGGACGGAAGAGACCCAGTACTTC. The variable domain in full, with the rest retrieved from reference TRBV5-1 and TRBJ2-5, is KAGVTQTPRYLIKTRGQQVTLSCSPISGHRSVSWYQQTPGQGLQFLFEYFSETQRNKGNFPGRFSGRQFSNSRSEMNVSTLELGDSALYLCASSLAGGTEETQYFGPGTRLLVL.

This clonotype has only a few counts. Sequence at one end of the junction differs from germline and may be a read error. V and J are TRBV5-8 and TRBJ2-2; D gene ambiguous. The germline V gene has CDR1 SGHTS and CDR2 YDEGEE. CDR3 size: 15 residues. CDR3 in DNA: TGCGCCAGCACCCTGGGCGCGGTTTTGGCCGGGGAGCTGTTTTTT. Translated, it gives CASTLGAVLAGELFF.

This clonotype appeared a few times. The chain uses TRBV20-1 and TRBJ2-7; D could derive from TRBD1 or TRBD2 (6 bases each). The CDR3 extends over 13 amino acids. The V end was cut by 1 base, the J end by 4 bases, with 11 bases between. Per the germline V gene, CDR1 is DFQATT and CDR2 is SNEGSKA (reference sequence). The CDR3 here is CSARGGAGYEQYF. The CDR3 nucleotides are TGCAGTGCTAGAGGGGGGGCGGGTTACGAGCAGTACTTC.